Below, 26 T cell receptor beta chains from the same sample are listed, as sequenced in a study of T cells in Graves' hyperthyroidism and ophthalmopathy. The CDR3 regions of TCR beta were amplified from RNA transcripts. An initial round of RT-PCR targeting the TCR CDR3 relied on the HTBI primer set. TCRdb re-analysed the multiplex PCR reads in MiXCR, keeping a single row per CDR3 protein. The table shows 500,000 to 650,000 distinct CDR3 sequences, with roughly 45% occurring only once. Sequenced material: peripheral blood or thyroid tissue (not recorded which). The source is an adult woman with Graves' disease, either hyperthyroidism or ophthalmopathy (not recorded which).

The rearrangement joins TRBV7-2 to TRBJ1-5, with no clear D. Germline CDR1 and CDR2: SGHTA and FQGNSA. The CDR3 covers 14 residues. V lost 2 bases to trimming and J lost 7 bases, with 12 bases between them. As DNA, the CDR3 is TGTGCCAGCAGCTTATTAAGGGAAGAACAGCCCCAGCATTTT. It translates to CASSLLREEQPQHF. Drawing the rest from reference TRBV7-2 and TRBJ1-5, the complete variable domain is GAGVSQSPSNKVTEKGKDVELRCDPISGHTALYWYRQSLGQGLEFLIYFQGNSAPDKSGLPSDRFSAERTGGSVSTLTIQRTQQEDSAVYLCASSLLREEQPQHFGDGTRLSIL.

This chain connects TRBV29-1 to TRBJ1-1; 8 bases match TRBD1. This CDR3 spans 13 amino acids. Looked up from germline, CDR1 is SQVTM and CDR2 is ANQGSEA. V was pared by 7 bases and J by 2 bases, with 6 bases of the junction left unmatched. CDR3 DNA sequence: TGCAGCGGACAGGGGCCATCAAACACTGAAGCTTTCTTT. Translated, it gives CSGQGPSNTEAFF.

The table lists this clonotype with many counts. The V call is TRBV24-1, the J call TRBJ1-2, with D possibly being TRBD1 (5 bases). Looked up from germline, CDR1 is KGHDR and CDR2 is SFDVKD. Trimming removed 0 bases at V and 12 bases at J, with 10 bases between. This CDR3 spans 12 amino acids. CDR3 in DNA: TGTGCCACCAGTGATTTGAGGGGTAGCCACACCTTC. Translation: CATSDLRGSHTF.

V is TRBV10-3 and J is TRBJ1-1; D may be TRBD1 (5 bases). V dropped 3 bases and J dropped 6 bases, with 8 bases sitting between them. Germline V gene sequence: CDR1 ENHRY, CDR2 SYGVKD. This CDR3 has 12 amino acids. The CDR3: CAISESGSEAFF. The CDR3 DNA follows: TGTGCCATCAGTGAATCAGGGTCTGAAGCTTTCTTT.

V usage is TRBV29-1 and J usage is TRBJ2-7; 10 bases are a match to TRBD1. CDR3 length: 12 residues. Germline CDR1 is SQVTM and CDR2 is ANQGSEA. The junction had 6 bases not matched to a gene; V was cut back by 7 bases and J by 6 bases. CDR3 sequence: CSAGTGEVEQYF. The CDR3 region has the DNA TGCAGCGCCGGGACAGGGGAGGTCGAGCAGTACTTC.

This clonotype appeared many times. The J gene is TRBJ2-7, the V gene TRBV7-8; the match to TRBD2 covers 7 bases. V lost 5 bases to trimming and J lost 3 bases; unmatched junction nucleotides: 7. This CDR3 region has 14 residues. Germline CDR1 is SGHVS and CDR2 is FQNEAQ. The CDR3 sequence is CASSETSPFYEQYF. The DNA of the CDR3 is TGTGCCAGCAGCGAGACTAGCCCTTTCTACGAGCAGTACTTC. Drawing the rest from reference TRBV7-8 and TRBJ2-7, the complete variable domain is GAGVSQSPRYKVAKRGQDVALRCDPISGHVSLFWYQQALGQGPEFLTYFQNEAQLDKSGLPSDRFFAERPEGSVSTLKIQRTQQEDSAVYLCASSETSPFYEQYFGPGTRLTVT.

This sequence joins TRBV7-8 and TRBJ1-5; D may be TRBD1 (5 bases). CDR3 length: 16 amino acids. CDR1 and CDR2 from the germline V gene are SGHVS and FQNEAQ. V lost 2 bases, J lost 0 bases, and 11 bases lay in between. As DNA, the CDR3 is TGTGCCAGCAGCTTAATTGGGGGGGATAGCAATCAGCCCCAGCATTTT. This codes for CASSLIGGDSNQPQHF.

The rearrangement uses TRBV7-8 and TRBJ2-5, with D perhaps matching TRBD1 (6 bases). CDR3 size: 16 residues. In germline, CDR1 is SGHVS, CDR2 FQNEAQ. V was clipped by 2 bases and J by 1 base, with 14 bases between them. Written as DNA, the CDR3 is TGTGCCAGCAGCTTACTACCTACAGGGCCCCAAGAGACCCAGTACTTC. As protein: CASSLLPTGPQETQYF.

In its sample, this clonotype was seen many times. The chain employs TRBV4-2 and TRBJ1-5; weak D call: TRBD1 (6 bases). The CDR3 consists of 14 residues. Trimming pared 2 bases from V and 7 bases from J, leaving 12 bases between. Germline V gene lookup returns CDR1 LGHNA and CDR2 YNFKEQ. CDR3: CASSQPGDGQPQHF. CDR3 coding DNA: TGTGCCAGCAGCCAACCAGGGGACGGACAGCCCCAGCATTTT.

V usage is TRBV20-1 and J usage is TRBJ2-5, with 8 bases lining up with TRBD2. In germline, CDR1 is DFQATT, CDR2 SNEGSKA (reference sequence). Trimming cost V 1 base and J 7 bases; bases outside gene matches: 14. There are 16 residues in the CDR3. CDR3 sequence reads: CSARGAGGSGMRTQYF. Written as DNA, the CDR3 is TGCAGTGCTAGAGGGGCAGGAGGTAGCGGGATGAGGACCCAGTACTTC.

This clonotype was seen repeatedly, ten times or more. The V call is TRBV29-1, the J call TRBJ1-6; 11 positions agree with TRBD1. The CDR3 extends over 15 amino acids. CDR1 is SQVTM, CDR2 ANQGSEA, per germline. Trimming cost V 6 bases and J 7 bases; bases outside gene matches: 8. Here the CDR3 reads CSVSPGTGGNSPLHF. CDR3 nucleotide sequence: TGCAGCGTCTCACCCGGGACAGGGGGAAATTCACCCCTCCACTTT.

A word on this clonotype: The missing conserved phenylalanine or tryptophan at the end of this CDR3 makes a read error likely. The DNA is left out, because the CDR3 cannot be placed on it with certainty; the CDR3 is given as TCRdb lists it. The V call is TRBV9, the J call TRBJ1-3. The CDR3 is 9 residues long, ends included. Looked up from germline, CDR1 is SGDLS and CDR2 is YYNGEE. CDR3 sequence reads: CASSPGGRA.

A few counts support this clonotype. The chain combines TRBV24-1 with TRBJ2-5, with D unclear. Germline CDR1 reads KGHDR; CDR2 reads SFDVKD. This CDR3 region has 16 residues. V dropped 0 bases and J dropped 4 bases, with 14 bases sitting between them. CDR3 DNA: TGTGCCACCAGTGATTTGTCTCCCGGTGCGTTAGAGACCCAGTACTTC. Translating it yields CATSDLSPGALETQYF.

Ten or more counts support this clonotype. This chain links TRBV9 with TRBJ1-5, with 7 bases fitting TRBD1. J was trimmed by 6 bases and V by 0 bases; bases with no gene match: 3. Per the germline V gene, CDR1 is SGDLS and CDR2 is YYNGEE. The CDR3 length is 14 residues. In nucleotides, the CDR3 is TGTGCCAGCAGCGTAGCAGGGGGGGGTCAGCCCCAGCATTTT. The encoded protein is CASSVAGGGQPQHF.

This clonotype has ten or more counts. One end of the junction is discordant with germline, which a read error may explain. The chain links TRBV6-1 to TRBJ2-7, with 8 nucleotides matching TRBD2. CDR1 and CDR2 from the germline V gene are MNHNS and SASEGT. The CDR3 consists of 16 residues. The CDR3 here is CASSDDREGHIYEQYF. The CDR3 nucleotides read TGTGCCAGCAGTGATGACCGGGAGGGACACATCTACGAGCAGTACTTT.

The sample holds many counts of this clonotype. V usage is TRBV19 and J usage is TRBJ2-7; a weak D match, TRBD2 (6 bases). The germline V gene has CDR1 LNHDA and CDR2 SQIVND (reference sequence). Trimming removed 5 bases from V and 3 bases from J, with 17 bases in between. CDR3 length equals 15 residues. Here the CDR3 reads CASSSRLGMGYEQYF. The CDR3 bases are TGTGCCAGTAGTTCCAGACTAGGCATGGGCTACGAGCAGTACTTC.

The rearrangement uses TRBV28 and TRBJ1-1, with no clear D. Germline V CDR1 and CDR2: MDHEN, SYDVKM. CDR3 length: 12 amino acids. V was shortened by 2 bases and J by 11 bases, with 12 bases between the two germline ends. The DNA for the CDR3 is TGTGCCAGCAGTTTAGCCCCCCCGCGGGCTTTCTTT. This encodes CASSLAPPRAFF.

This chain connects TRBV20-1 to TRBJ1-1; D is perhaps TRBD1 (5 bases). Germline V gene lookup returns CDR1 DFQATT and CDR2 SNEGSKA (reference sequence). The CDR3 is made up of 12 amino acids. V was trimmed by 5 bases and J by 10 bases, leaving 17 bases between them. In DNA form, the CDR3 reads TGCAGTGCTTCTACCGGGACCGAAGCAGCTTTCTTT. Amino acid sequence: CSASTGTEAAFF.

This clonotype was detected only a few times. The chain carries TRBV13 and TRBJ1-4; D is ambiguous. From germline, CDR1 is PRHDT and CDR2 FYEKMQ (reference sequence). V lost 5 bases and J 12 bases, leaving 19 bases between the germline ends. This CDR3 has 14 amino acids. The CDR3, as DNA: TGTGCCAGCAGCCGGGCCCTGCGGCGGGCGGAACTGTTTTTT. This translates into CASSRALRRAELFF. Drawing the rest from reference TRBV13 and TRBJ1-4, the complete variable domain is AAGVIQSPRHLIKEKRETATLKCYPIPRHDTVYWYQQGPGQDPQFLISFYEKMQSDKGSIPDRFSAQQFSDYHSELNMSSLELGDSALYFCASSRALRRAELFFGSGTQLSVL.

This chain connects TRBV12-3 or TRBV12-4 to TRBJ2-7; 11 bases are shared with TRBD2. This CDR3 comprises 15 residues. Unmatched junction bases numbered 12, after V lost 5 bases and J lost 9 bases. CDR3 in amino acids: CASSAGTSGYSWQYF. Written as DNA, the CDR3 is TGTGCCAGCAGTGCCGGGACTAGCGGTTATTCTTGGCAGTACTTC.

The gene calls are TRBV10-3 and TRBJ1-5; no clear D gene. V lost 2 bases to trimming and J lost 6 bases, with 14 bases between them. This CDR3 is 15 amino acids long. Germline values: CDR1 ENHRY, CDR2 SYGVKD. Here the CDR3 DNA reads TGTGCCATCAGTGAGGGACGGGAAATGAGTCAGCCCCAGCATTTT. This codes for CAISEGREMSQPQHF.

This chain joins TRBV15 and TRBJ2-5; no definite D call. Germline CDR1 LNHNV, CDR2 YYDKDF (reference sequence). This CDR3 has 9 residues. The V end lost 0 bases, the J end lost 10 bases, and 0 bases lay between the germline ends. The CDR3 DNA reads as TGTGCCACCAGCAGAGACCAGTACTTC. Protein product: CATSRDQYF.

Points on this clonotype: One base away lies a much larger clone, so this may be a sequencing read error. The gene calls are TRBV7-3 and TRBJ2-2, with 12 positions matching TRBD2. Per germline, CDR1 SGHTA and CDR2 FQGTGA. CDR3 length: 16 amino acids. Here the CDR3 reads CASSLASGRAAGELCF. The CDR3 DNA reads TGTGCCAGCAGCTTAGCTAGCGGGAGGGCCGCCGGGGAGCTGTGTTTT.

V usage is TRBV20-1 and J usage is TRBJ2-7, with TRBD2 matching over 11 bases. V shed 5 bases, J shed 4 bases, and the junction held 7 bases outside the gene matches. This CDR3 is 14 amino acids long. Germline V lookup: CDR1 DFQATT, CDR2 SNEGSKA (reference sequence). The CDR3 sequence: CSAPPLAGVYEQYF. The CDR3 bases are TGCAGTGCTCCGCCACTAGCGGGAGTATACGAGCAGTACTTC.

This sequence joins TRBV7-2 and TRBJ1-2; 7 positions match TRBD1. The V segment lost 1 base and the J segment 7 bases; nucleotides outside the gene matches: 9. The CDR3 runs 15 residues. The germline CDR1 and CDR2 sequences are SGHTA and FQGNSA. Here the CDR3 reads CASSLGQGWSSGYTF. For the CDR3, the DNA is TGTGCCAGCAGCTTAGGACAGGGCTGGAGCAGTGGCTACACCTTC.

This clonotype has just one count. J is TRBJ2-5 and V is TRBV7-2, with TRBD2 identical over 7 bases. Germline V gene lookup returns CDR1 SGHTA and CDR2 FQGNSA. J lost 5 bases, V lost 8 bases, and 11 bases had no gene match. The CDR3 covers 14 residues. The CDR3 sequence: CASCLAGEAETQYF. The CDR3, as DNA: TGTGCCAGCTGTTTGGCGGGAGAAGCGGAGACCCAGTACTTC.